This TCR beta chain was recorded in a study of control samples from healthy donors and cancer patients. This CDR3 has 15 residues. Germline-derived CDR1 and CDR2 are LGHNA and YNFKEQ. Comment on this clone: The junction differs from germline at one of its ends, possibly a read error.

Method: immunoSEQ multiplex PCR; TCRdb's copy keeps in-frame clones and lacks some. In the table there are more than 150,000 clones, about 94% of which are singletons. The rearrangement joins TRBV4-2 to TRBJ2-7, with D perhaps TRBD2 (5 bases). This TCR came from a young woman in good health. The material sequenced was blood. CDR3 nucleotides: TGTGCCAGCAGCCAAGAAAATGGAGGCTCCCACGAGCAGTACTTC. It specifies CASSQENGGSHEQYF.